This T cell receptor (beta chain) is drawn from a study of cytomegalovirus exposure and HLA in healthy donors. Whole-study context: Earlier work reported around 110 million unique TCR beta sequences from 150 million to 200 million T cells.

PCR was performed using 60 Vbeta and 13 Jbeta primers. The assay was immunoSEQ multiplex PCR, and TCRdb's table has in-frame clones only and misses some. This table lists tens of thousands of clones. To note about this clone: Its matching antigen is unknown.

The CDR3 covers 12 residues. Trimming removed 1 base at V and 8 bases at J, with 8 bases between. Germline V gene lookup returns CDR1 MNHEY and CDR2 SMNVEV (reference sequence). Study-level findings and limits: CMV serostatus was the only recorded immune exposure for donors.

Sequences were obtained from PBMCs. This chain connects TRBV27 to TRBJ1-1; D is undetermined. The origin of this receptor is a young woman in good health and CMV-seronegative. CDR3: CASSLYAQEAFF. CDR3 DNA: TGTGCCAGCAGTTTATACGCACAGGAAGCTTTCTTT.